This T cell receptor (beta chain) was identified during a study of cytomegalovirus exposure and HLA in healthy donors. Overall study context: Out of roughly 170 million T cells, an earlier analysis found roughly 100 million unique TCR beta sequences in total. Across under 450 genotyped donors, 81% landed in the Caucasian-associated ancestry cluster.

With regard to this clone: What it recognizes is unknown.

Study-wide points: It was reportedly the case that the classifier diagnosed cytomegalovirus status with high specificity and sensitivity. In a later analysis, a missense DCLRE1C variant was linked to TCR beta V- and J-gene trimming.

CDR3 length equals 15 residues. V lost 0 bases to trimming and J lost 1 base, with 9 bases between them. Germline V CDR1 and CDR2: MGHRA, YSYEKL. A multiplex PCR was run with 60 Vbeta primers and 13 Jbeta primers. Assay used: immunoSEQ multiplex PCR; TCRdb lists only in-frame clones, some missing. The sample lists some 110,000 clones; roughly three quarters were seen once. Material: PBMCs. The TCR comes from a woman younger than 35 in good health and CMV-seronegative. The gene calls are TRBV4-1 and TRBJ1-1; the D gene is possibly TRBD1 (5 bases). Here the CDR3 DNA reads TGCGCCAGCAGCCAAGACGGCGGGACGAACACTGAAGCTTTCTTT. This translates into CASSQDGGTNTEAFF.